Presented here are 10 T cell receptor beta chains from one specimen sequenced in a study of T cell clonotyping in hematopoietic cell transplantation. Using immunoSEQ multiplex PCR, the repertoire was profiled, and TCRdb retains in-frame clones only, with some absent. The sample includes about 36,000 clones, over 70% of them seen just once. The sample taken for sequencing was peripheral blood mononuclear cells. The source is a woman between 40 and 50 years old in good health. Some clones in this sample may be carry-over from other donors' samples.

This clone showed up just a few times. The chain links TRBV5-1 to TRBJ1-5; D call uncertain. Germline loops: CDR1 SGHRS, CDR2 YFSETQ. The CDR3 extends over 16 amino acids. Trimming took 5 bases from V and 7 from J, leaving 22 bases between them. The DNA for the CDR3 is TGCGCCAGCAGTTCCCAGAGTATGGGGAGTGGGCAGCCCCAGCATTTT. Protein product: CASSSQSMGSGQPQHF.

This chain links TRBV9 with TRBJ1-1; TRBD1 might be the D (5 bases). The CDR3 contains 17 residues. In germline, CDR1 is SGDLS, CDR2 YYNGEE. Trimming pared 0 bases from V and 3 bases from J, leaving 18 bases between. The CDR3 reads CASSVAGTRGADTEAFF. The CDR3 DNA sequence: TGTGCCAGCAGCGTAGCCGGGACGAGGGGCGCCGACACTGAAGCTTTCTTT. The full variable domain, rest sourced from reference TRBV9 and TRBJ1-1, is DSGVTQTPKHLITATGQRVTLRCSPRSGDLSVYWYQQSLDQGLQFLIQYYNGEERAKGNILERFSAQQFPDLHSELNLSSLELGDSALYFCASSVAGTRGADTEAFFGQGTRLTVV.

The chain uses TRBV29-1 and TRBJ2-7, with TRBD1 identical over 7 bases. The CDR3 runs to 16 residues. Germline CDR1 SQVTM, CDR2 ANQGSEA. The ends lost 2 bases at V and 0 bases at J; junction bases unmatched: 10. Written as DNA, the CDR3 is TGCAGCGTTGAAATAACTTTGGGGGACAGCTCCTACGAGCAGTACTTC. This codes for CSVEITLGDSSYEQYF.

CDR3 loop: CASRRGSNEKLFF. The CDR3 nucleotides are TGTGCCAGCAGGAGGGGATCTAATGAAAAACTGTTTTTT. The rearrangement joins TRBV9 to TRBJ1-4; D may be TRBD1 (5 bases). The germline gives CDR1 SGDLS, CDR2 YYNGEE. The length of the CDR3 is 13 residues. V lost 5 bases and J 3 bases, leaving 8 bases between the germline ends.

The count of this clone is one. V usage is TRBV18 and J usage is TRBJ2-3; D uncertain. The CDR3 consists of 13 residues. Trimming cost V 2 bases and J 2 bases, with 5 bases left between them. CDR1 and CDR2 (germline): KGHSH, LQKENI. Here the CDR3 DNA reads TGTGCCAGCTCACCAGATCTCACAGATACGCAGTATTTT. This encodes CASSPDLTDTQYF.

The chain employs TRBV7-2 and TRBJ1-1; no definite D call. The CDR3 sequence is 11 residues long. The V end was cut by 5 bases, the J end by 12 bases, with 13 bases between. Germline V gene data show CDR1 as SGHTA and CDR2 as FQGNSA. The DNA for the CDR3 is TGTGCCAGCAGCCAACTCGGACCGACTTTCTTT. Its translation: CASSQLGPTFF.

The chain recombines TRBV5-1 with TRBJ2-7; TRBD2 matches 8 bases. The germline V gene has CDR1 SGHRS and CDR2 YFSETQ. This CDR3 comprises 15 residues. V gave up 1 base and J gave up 6 bases; unmatched junction bases: 9. CDR3 DNA sequence: TGCGCCAGCAGCTTGTACGGGAGGGCCTTGGGCGAGCAGTACTTC. Protein product: CASSLYGRALGEQYF.

The chain carries TRBV18 and TRBJ1-1; D gene ambiguous. Deletions cut 3 bases from V and 1 base from J, with 9 bases between. Germline V gene sequence: CDR1 KGHSH, CDR2 LQKENI. The CDR3 consists of 14 residues. CDR3 residues: CASSPEGWNTEAFF. CDR3 nucleotides: TGTGCCAGCTCACCGGAAGGGTGGAACACTGAAGCTTTCTTT. The full variable domain, completed using reference TRBV18 and TRBJ1-1, is NAGVMQNPRHLVRRRGQEARLRCSPMKGHSHVYWYRQLPEEGLKFMVYLQKENIIDESGMPKERFSAEFPKEGPSILRIQQVVRGDSAAYFCASSPEGWNTEAFFGQGTRLTVV.

The chain's CDR3 is CASSLDIMNTEAFF. The CDR3 nucleotides read TGTGCCAGCAGCTTGGACATCATGAACACTGAAGCTTTCTTT. The chain employs TRBV5-4 and TRBJ1-1, with D hard to call. The germline V and J ends were trimmed by 0 bases and 0 bases, with 6 bases remaining between them. CDR3 length equals 14 residues. Germline values: CDR1 SGHNT, CDR2 YYREEE (reference sequence).

The rearrangement joins TRBV10-3 to TRBJ1-4; 7 bases agree with TRBD1. The CDR3 is 15 amino acids. CDR1 ENHRY and CDR2 SYGVKD come from the germline V gene. V was clipped by 3 bases and J by 3 bases; unmatched bases: 4. The CDR3 coding sequence is TGTGCCATCAGTGATAGGGACAGATCTAATGAAAAACTGTTTTTT. Its protein is CAISDRDRSNEKLFF.